These 22 T cell receptor beta chains share one sample of origin, sequenced in a study of T-cell reconstitution after alpha-beta-depleted transplantation in children. The TCRbeta library was prepared with unique molecular identifiers. Using its own MiXCR run on the PCR reads, TCRdb lists one record per CDR3 protein. Seen here are more than 200,000 distinct CDR3 sequences, 20% to 30% observed once, and the top ten hold around 2.5%. The sequenced sample was PBMCs, obtained before TCRalphabeta/CD19-depleted stem cell transplant. The receptors shown here come from a girl aged 2 to 9 with Fanconi anemia, due to receive a stem cell transplant.

This clonotype was seen more than once but under ten times. The chain combines TRBV29-1 with TRBJ2-7; D gene uncertain. With 1 base removed from V and 3 bases from J, the gap between germline ends came to 13 bases. Germline V gene lookup returns CDR1 SQVTM and CDR2 ANQGSEA. This CDR3 contains 14 residues. The CDR3 DNA sequence: TGCAGCGTTGAAGTTTTCGGTCTGAGCTACGAGCAGTACTTC. This codes for CSVEVFGLSYEQYF.

This clonotype has a count of ten or more. This rearrangement joins TRBV29-1 to TRBJ2-3, with D maybe TRBD2 (5 bases). Looked up from germline, CDR1 is SQVTM and CDR2 is ANQGSEA. Trimming stripped 7 bases from V and 0 bases from J, with 5 bases between. This CDR3 region has 11 residues. This CDR3 is CSGTSTDTQYF. The CDR3 nucleotides are TGCAGCGGGACTAGCACAGATACGCAGTATTTT.

This clonotype was observed once. The chain employs TRBV7-8 and TRBJ2-2; TRBD1 matches at 8 bases. The CDR3 runs to 15 residues. The V gene end was trimmed by 4 bases and the J gene end by 5 bases; junction bases not matched to a gene: 6. CDR1 is SGHVS, CDR2 FQNEAQ, per germline. The CDR3 is CASSSGGAGTGELFF. In DNA form, the CDR3 reads TGTGCCAGCAGCTCAGGGGGCGCAGGAACCGGGGAGCTGTTTTTT.

This clonotype was detected many times. V is TRBV6-1 and J is TRBJ2-3; tentatively, D is TRBD1 or TRBD2 (5 bases each). V lost 5 bases and J 1 base, leaving 10 bases between the germline ends. Germline assignment: CDR1 MNHNS and CDR2 SASEGT. The length of the CDR3 is 14 residues. In DNA, the CDR3 is TGTGCCAGCAGTCCGATGGGGGGCACAGATACGCAGTATTTT. Amino acids: CASSPMGGTDTQYF.

This clonotype was seen at least ten times. The chain is built from TRBV29-1 and TRBJ2-7; perhaps TRBD2 as D (7 bases). The CDR3 consists of 15 residues. The V end was cut by 2 bases, the J end by 2 bases, with 16 bases between. CDR1 SQVTM and CDR2 ANQGSEA come from the germline V gene. The CDR3 nucleotides read TGCAGCGTTGAAAAGGGGGGGGGCGGCACCTACGAGCAGTACTTC. Translated, it gives CSVEKGGGGTYEQYF.

A note on this clonotype: A read error is possible here, since a much larger clone lies one base away. V usage is TRBV7-2 and J usage is TRBJ2-3, with 12 bases lining up with TRBD2. The J segment lost 4 bases and the V segment lost 2 bases, leaving 4 bases of the junction unmatched. Germline V gene data show CDR1 as SGHTA and CDR2 as FQGNSA. This CDR3 comprises 16 residues. CDR3 loop: CASSLTGTSGSDTQYF. The CDR3 DNA follows: TGTGCCAGCAGCTTAACCGGGACTAGCGGGTCAGATACGCAGTATTTT.

This clonotype was seen repeatedly, ten times or more. V gene TRBV12-3 or TRBV12-4 combines with J gene TRBJ2-7; D is possibly TRBD1 or TRBD2 (5 bases each). The CDR3 is 15 residues long. V was cut by 4 bases and J by 3 bases, with 16 bases left in between. CDR3 residues: CASSSRRGASYEQYF. As DNA, the CDR3 is TGTGCCAGCAGTTCCCGACGAGGGGCTAGCTACGAGCAGTACTTC.

The V gene is TRBV19, the J gene TRBJ2-2, with 9 positions matching TRBD1. This CDR3 spans 18 amino acids. Germline values: CDR1 LNHDA, CDR2 SQIVND (reference sequence). V shed 5 bases and J 0 bases; nucleotides not matched to a gene: 10. The CDR3 coding sequence is TGTGCCAGTAGTCTCATCCTCCGGACAGGGGCGAACACCGGGGAGCTGTTTTTT. As protein: CASSLILRTGANTGELFF.

This clonotype showed up many times. The gene calls are TRBV10-3 and TRBJ2-3; D not resolved. V lost 5 bases, J lost 5 bases, and 5 bases lay in between. The CDR3 spans 11 residues. Germline V gives CDR1 ENHRY, CDR2 SYGVKD. The CDR3 nucleotides are TGTGCCATCAGTCCCGGAGATACGCAGTATTTT. Amino acids: CAISPGDTQYF.

This clonotype was recorded a few times. CDR3 amino acids: CASSPPTEGQPQHF. The CDR3 DNA follows: TGTGCCAGCAGTCCACCGACAGAAGGTCAGCCCCAGCATTTT. The V call is TRBV6-1, the J call TRBJ1-5; D possibly corresponds to TRBD1 (5 bases). CDR3 size: 14 residues. V gave up 5 bases and J gave up 6 bases, with 14 bases separating them. Germline CDR1 reads MNHNS; CDR2 reads SASEGT.

The chain has TRBV20-1 and TRBJ2-3; possible D gene TRBD2, 6 bases. The CDR3 consists of 16 residues. CDR1 and CDR2 from the germline V gene are DFQATT and SNEGSKA (reference sequence). Deletions cut 3 bases from V and 3 bases from J, with 19 bases between. The CDR3 DNA reads as TGCAGTGCTAGTATGCGGCTAGCGTTGGGTACAGATACGCAGTATTTT. It codes for CSASMRLALGTDTQYF.

This chain connects TRBV6-5 to TRBJ2-1; tentative D call: TRBD2 (7 bases). Germline V gene sequence: CDR1 MNHEY, CDR2 SVGAGI. CDR3 length: 15 amino acids. V was pared by 2 bases and J by 7 bases, with 15 bases between. The CDR3 sequence is CASSYVGGLRNEQFF. As DNA, the CDR3 is TGTGCCAGCAGTTACGTGGGGGGGCTTCGGAATGAGCAGTTCTTC.

The table lists this clonotype with many counts. The chain uses TRBV12-3 or TRBV12-4 and TRBJ1-1, with D possibly TRBD1 on 6 matching bases. Trimming stripped 5 bases from V and 5 bases from J, with 15 bases between. CDR3 length equals 14 residues. The CDR3 sequence: CASSLITGRTEAFF. The CDR3 DNA is TGTGCCAGCAGTCTAATTACAGGGAGGACTGAAGCTTTCTTT.

The V gene is TRBV18, the J gene TRBJ1-1; possible D gene TRBD1, 5 bases. Trimming stripped 0 bases from V and 3 bases from J, with 17 bases between. Germline CDR1 reads KGHSH; CDR2 reads LQKENI. The CDR3 is 17 residues long. The CDR3 reads CASSPPKGMGPYTEAFF. CDR3 sequence (DNA): TGTGCCAGCTCACCACCGAAAGGGATGGGACCTTACACTGAAGCTTTCTTT.

V and J are TRBV6-2 or TRBV6-3 and TRBJ2-7; a weak D match, TRBD1 (5 bases). This CDR3 has 14 residues. V shed 0 bases and J shed 1 base, with 7 bases lying between them. Germline V lookup: CDR1 MNHEY, CDR2 SVGEGT. The CDR3 coding sequence is TGTGCCAGCAGTTACTCGAAGGGGTCCTACGAGCAGTACTTC. This codes for CASSYSKGSYEQYF.

The gene calls are TRBV28 and TRBJ2-7; 7 nucleotides match TRBD1. J gave up 4 bases and V 4 bases, and 7 bases lay outside the gene matches. Germline values: CDR1 MDHEN, CDR2 SYDVKM. This CDR3 comprises 14 residues. CDR3 sequence reads: CASSSTGTVYEQYF. CDR3 coding DNA: TGTGCCAGCAGTTCCACCGGGACAGTTTACGAGCAGTACTTC.

V gene TRBV7-2 combines with J gene TRBJ2-1; 10 bases match TRBD1. After removal of 0 bases from V and 3 bases from J, the junction contained 2 bases not matched to a gene. The germline V gene has CDR1 SGHTA and CDR2 FQGNSA. The length of the CDR3 is 16 residues. CDR3 DNA: TGTGCCAGCAGCTTAGCTAGGACAGGGGGCTACAATGAGCAGTTCTTC. Its protein product is CASSLARTGGYNEQFF.

This clonotype was counted ten times or more. The chain uses TRBV12-3 or TRBV12-4 and TRBJ2-7; D is ambiguous. V lost 7 bases, J lost 8 bases, and 15 bases lay in between. The CDR3 contains 12 residues. The CDR3 DNA reads TGTGCCAGCATGGAGATCCCCCTCCAGCAGTACTTC. Translated: CASMEIPLQQYF.

The chain employs TRBV29-1 and TRBJ1-1; no clear D gene. The CDR3 is made up of 14 amino acids. Germline CDR1 SQVTM, CDR2 ANQGSEA. The V end was cut by 1 base, the J end by 3 bases, with 12 bases between. DNA for the CDR3: TGCAGCGTTGAAGGCACAGTCGTGGACACTGAAGCTTTCTTT. Translating it yields CSVEGTVVDTEAFF.

This clonotype was found many times. The V call is TRBV29-1, the J call TRBJ2-1, with 12 bases that match TRBD1. The CDR3 consists of 14 residues. V trimming: 4 bases; J trimming: 9 bases; junction bases outside the gene matches: 7. Germline V gives CDR1 SQVTM, CDR2 ANQGSEA. CDR3 nucleotides: TGCAGCGTTGCTTCGGGACAGGGGGCGACTGAGCAGTTCTTC. Amino acid sequence: CSVASGQGATEQFF.

The V gene is TRBV5-1, the J gene TRBJ1-2; the D is unclear. Germline CDR1 reads SGHRS; CDR2 reads YFSETQ. This CDR3 has 15 residues. The germline V and J ends were trimmed by 2 bases and 4 bases, with 15 bases remaining between them. The CDR3 region is CASSLKMGKAYGYTF. CDR3 nucleotide sequence: TGCGCCAGCAGCTTAAAGATGGGGAAGGCCTATGGCTACACCTTC.

The V and J genes are TRBV29-1 and TRBJ2-7; a weak D match, TRBD1 (5 bases). The V end was cut by 3 bases, the J end by 2 bases, with 11 bases between. Per the germline V gene, CDR1 is SQVTM and CDR2 is ANQGSEA. There are 13 residues in the CDR3. CDR3 region: CSVDSGSPYEQYF. The CDR3 bases are TGCAGCGTTGATTCAGGGTCCCCCTACGAGCAGTACTTC.